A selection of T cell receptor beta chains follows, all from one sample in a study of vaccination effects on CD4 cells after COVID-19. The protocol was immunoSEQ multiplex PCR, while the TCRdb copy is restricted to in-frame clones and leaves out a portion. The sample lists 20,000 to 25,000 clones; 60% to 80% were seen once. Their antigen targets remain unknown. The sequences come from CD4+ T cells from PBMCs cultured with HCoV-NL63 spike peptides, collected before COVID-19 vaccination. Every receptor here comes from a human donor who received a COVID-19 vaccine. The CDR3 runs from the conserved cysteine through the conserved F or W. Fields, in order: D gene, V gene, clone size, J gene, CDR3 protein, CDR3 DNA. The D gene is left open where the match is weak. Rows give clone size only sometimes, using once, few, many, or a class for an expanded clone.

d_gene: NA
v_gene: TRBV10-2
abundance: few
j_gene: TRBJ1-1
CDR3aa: CASSGLKNTEAFF
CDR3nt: TGCGCCAGCAGTGGATTAAAGAACACTGAAGCTTTCTTT

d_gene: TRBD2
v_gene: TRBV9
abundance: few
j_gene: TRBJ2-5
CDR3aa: CASSVLSGGVETQYF
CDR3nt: TGTGCCAGCAGCGTACTTAGCGGGGGGGTGGAGACCCAGTACTTC

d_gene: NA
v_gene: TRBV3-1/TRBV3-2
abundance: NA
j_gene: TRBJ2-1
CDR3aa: CASSQLSLALGDNEQFF
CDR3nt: TGTGCCAGCAGCCAACTCTCACTAGCTCTCGGAGACAATGAGCAGTTCTTC

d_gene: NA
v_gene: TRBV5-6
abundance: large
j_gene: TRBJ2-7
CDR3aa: CASSAKVAWMSSYEQYF
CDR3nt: TGTGCCAGCAGCGCGAAAGTAGCGTGGATGAGCTCCTACGAGCAGTACTTC

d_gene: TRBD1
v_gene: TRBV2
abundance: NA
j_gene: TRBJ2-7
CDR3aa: CASSLPRAGTGGYEQYF
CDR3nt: TGTGCCAGCAGCCTTCCCCGTGCCGGGACAGGGGGCTACGAGCAGTACTTC

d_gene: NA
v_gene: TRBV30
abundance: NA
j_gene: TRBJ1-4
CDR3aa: CAWSALGTNEKLFF
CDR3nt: TGTGCCTGGAGCGCCCTGGGGACCAATGAAAAACTGTTTTTT

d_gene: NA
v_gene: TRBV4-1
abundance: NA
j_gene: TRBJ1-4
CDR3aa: CASSGAGATNEKLFF
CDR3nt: TGCGCCAGCAGCGGGGCGGGTGCAACTAATGAAAAACTGTTTTTT

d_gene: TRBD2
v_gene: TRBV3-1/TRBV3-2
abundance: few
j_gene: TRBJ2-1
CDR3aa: CASSQDLLAGGGWFF
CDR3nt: TGTGCCAGCAGCCAAGATCTACTAGCGGGGGGGGGTTGGTTCTTC

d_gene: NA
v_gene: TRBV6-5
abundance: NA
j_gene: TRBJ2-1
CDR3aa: CASRLSVSSYNEQFF
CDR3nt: TGTGCCAGCAGACTTAGCGTCTCCTCCTACAATGAGCAGTTCTTC

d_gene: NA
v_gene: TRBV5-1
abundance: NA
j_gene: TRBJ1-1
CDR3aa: CASSLATTEDKAFF
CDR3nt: TGCGCCAGCAGCTTGGCCACGACGGAAGATAAAGCTTTCTTT

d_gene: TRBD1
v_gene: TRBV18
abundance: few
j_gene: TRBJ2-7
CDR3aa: CASSPWDSGGYEQYF
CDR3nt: TGTGCCAGCTCACCATGGGACAGCGGTGGCTACGAGCAGTACTTC

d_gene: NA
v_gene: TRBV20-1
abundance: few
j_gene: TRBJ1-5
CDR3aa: CSAPGQLVQHF
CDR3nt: TGCAGTGCTCCCGGACAGCTTGTTCAGCATTTT

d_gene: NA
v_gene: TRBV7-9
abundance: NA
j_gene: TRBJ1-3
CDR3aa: CASSYDISNTIYF
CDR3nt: TGTGCCAGCAGTTACGACATAAGCAACACCATATATTTT

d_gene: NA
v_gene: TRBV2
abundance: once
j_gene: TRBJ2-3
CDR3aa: CASSKTVDTQYF
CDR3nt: TGTGCCAGCAGTAAGACGGTGGATACGCAGTATTTT

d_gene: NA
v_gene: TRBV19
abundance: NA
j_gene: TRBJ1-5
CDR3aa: CASSIRGSTYQPQHF
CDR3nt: TGTGCCAGTAGTATTCGAGGGTCAACTTATCAGCCCCAGCATTTT

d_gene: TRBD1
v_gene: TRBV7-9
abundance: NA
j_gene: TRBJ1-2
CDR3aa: CASSPLGQGIYGYTF
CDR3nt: TGTGCCAGCAGCCCTTTGGGACAGGGAATTTATGGCTACACCTTC

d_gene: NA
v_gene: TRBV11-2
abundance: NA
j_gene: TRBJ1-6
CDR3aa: CASSSSTSFNSPLHF
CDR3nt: TGTGCCAGCAGCTCTTCCACCTCTTTTAATTCACCCCTCCACTTT

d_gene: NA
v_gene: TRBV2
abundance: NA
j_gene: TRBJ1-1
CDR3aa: CASLNDREAFF
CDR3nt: TGTGCCAGCCTAAATGACAGGGAAGCTTTCTTT

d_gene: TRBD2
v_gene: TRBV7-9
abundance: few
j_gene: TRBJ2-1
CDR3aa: CASKRAGGEQFF
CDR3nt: TGTGCCAGTAAGAGAGCGGGGGGAGAGCAGTTCTTC

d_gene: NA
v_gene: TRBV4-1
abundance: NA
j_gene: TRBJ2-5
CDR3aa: CASSQAYTTQETQYF
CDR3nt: TGCGCCAGCAGCCAAGCGTACACGACGCAAGAGACCCAGTACTTC